The count of the clone carrying this T cell receptor (beta chain) is one. The sample is drawn from a study of blood T cell repertoires in COVID-19. Study-level background: PBMCs, B-cell-depleted T cells, or T cells were the source of the cDNA or gDNA that made up the material.

Recruits, aged about 18 to 89 years, lived in some 25 US areas. Generated by immunoSEQ multiplex PCR, the TCRdb table keeps only in-frame clones and is missing some. The table lists over 200,000 clones, roughly 80% of them singletons. The source is a man in his sixties who had recovered from COVID-19. Sequencing was carried out using PBMCs or T cells enriched from blood (not recorded which).

The CDR3 nucleotides are TGTGCCAGCAGCTTGAAGGGGTACACCGGGGAGCTGTTTTTT. Its protein product is CASSLKGYTGELFF. This chain connects TRBV5-4 to TRBJ2-2; a possible D gene is TRBD1 (5 bases). V lost 1 base, J lost 3 bases, and 7 bases lay in between. Germline CDR1 is SGHNT and CDR2 is YYREEE (reference sequence). The CDR3 consists of 14 residues.